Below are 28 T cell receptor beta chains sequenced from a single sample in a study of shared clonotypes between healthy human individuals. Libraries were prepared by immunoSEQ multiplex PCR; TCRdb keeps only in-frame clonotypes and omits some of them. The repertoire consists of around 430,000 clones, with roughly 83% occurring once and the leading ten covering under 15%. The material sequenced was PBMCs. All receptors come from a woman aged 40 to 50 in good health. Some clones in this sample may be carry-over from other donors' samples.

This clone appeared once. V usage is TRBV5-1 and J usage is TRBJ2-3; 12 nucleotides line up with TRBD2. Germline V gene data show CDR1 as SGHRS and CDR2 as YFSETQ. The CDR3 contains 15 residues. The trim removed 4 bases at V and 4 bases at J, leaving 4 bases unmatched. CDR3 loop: CASSRTSGTADTQYF. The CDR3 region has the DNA TGCGCCAGCAGCCGGACTAGCGGGACCGCAGATACGCAGTATTTT.

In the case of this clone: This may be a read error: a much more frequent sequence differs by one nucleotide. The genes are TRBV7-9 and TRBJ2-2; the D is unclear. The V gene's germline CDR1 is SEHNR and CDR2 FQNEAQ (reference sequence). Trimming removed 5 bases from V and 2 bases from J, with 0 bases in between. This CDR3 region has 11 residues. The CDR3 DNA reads TGTGCCAGCAGCAACACCGGGGAGCTGTTTTTT. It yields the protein CASSNTGELFF.

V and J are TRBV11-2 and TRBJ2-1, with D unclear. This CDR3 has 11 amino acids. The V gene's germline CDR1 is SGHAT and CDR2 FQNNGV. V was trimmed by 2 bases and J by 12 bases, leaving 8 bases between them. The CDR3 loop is CASSLTMVQFF. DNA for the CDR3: TGTGCCAGCAGCTTAACTATGGTGCAGTTCTTC.

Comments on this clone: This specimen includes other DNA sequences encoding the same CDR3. CDR3 in DNA: TGTGCCAGCAGCTTGACTAGCGGGATCTACAATGAGCAGTTCTTC. Translated: CASSLTSGIYNEQFF. V usage is TRBV5-4 and J usage is TRBJ2-1; 10 nucleotides align to TRBD2. Germline lookup yields CDR1 SGHNT and CDR2 YYREEE (reference sequence). The CDR3 consists of 15 residues. The junction had 1 base not matched to a gene; V was cut back by 1 base and J by 3 bases.

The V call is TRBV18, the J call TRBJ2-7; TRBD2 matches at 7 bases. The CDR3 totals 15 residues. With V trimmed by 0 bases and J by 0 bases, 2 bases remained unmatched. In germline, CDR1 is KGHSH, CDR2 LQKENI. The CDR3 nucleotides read TGTGCCAGCTCACCACCGAGCGGGGTCTCCTACGAGCAGTACTTC. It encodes CASSPPSGVSYEQYF.

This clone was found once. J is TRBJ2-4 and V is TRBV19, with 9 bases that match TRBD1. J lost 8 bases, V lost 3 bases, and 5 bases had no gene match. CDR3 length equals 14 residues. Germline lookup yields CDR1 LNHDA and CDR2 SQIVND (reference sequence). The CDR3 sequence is CASSMGTGLDIQYF. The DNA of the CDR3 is TGTGCCAGTAGTATGGGGACAGGGCTGGACATTCAGTACTTC.

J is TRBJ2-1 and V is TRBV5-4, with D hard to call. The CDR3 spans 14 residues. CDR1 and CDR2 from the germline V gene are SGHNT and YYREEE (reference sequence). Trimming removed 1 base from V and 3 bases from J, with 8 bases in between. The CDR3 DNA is TGTGCCAGCAGCTTGTCTGCTGACTACAATGAGCAGTTCTTC. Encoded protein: CASSLSADYNEQFF.

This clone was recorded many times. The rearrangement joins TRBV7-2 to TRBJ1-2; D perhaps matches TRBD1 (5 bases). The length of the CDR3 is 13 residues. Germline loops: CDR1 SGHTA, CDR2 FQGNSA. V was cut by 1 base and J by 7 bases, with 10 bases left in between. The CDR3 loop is CASSLVEDIGYTF. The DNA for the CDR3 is TGTGCCAGCAGCTTAGTGGAGGACATTGGCTACACCTTC.

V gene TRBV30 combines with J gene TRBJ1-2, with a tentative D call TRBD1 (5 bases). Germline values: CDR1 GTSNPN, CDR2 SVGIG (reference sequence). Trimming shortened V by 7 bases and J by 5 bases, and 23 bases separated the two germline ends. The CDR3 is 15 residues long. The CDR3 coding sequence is TGTGCCTACCGGCTAAAGAAGGGGCTATCGTATGGCTACACCTTC. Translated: CAYRLKKGLSYGYTF.

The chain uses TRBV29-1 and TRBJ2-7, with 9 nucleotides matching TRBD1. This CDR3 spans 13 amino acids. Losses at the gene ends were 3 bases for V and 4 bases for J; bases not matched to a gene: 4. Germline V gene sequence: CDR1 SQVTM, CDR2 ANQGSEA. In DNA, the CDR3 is TGCAGCGTTGAGGCACAGGGGGCGTACGAGCAGTACTTC. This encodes CSVEAQGAYEQYF.

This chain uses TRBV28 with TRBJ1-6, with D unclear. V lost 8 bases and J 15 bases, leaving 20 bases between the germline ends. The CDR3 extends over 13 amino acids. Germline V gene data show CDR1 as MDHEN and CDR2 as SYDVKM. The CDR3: CASLDSSINLLHF. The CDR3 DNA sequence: TGTGCCAGCTTAGACTCTTCGATTAATCTCCTCCACTTT.

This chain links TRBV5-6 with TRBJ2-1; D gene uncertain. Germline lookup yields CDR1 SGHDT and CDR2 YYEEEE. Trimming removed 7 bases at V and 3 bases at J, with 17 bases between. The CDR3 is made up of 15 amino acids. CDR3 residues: CASAPLDLDYNEQFF. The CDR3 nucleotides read TGTGCCAGCGCCCCGTTAGACTTAGACTACAATGAGCAGTTCTTC.

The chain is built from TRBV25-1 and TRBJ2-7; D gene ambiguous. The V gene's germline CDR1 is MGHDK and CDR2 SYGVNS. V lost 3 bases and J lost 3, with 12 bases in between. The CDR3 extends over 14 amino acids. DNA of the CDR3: TGTGCCAGCAGTGAGGGCCTAGAATTCTACGAGCAGTACTTC. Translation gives CASSEGLEFYEQYF.

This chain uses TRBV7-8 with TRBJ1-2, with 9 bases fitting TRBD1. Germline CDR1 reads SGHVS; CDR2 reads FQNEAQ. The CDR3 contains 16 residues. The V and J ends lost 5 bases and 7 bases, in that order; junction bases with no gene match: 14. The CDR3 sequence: CASSVGMTGGLGGYTF. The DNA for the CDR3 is TGTGCCAGCAGCGTAGGGATGACAGGGGGTTTGGGTGGCTACACCTTC. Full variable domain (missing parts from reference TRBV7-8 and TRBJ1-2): GAGVSQSPRYKVAKRGQDVALRCDPISGHVSLFWYQQALGQGPEFLTYFQNEAQLDKSGLPSDRFFAERPEGSVSTLKIQRTQQEDSAVYLCASSVGMTGGLGGYTFGSGTRLTVV.

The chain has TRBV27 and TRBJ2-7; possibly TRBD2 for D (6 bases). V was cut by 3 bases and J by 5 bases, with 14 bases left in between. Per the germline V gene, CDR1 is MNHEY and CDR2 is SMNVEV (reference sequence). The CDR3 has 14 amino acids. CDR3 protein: CASSLKRVGHEQYF. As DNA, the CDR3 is TGTGCCAGCAGTTTGAAGCGGGTGGGCCACGAGCAGTACTTC.

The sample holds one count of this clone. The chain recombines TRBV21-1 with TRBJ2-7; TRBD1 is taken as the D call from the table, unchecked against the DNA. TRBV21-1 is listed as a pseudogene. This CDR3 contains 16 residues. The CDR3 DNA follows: TGTGCCAGCAGCAAACCGGGACAGGGGATCCCATACGAGCAGTACTTC. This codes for CASSKPGQGIPYEQYF.

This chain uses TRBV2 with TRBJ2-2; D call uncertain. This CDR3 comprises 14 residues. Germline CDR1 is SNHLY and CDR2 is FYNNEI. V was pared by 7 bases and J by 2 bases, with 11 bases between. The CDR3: CASILVANTGELFF. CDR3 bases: TGTGCCAGCATCTTAGTGGCTAACACCGGGGAGCTGTTTTTT. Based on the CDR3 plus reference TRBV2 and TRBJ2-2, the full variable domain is EPEVTQTPSHQVTQMGQEVILRCVPISNHLYFYWYRQILGQKVEFLVSFYNNEISEKSEIFDDQFSVERPDGSNFTLKIRSTKLEDSAMYFCASILVANTGELFFGEGSRLTVL.

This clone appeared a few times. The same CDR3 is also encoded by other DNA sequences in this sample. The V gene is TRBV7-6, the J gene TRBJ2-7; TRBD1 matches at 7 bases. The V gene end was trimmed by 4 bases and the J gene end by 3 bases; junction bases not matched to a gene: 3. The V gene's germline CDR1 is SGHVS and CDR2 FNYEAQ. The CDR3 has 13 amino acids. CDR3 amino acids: CASSSRTGYEQYF. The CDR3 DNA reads TGTGCCAGCAGCTCCAGGACAGGCTACGAGCAGTACTTC.

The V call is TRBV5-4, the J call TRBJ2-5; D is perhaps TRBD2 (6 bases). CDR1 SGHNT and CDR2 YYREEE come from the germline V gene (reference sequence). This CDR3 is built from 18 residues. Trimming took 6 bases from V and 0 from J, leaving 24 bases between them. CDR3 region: CASTRRSGGPGYQETQYF. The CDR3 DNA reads TGTGCCAGCACCCGAAGGAGCGGAGGGCCGGGGTACCAAGAGACCCAGTACTTC. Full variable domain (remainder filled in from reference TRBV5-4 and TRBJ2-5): ETGVTQSPTHLIKTRGQQVTLRCSSQSGHNTVSWYQQALGQGPQFIFQYYREEENGRGNFPPRFSGLQFPNYSSELNVNALELDDSALYLCASTRRSGGPGYQETQYFGPGTRLLVL.

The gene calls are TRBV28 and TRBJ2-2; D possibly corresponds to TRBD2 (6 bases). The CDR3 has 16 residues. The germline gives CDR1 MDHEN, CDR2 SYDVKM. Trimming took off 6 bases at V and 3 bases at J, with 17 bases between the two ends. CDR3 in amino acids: CASRSSENRDTGELFF. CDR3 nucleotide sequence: TGTGCCAGCAGGTCTAGCGAGAACCGGGACACCGGGGAGCTGTTTTTT.

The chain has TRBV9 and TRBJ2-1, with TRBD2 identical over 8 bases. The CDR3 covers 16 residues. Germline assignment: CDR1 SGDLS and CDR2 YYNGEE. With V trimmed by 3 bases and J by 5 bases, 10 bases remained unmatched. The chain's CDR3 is CASSAGRGSRDNEQFF. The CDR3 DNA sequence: TGTGCCAGCAGCGCCGGGAGGGGTTCTCGGGACAATGAGCAGTTCTTC.

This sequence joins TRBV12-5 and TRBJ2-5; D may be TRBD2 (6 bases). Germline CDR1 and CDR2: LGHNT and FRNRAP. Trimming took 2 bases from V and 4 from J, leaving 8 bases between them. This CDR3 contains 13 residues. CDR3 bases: TGTGCTAGTGGTTTGTGGAGGGGAGAGACCCAGTACTTC. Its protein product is CASGLWRGETQYF.

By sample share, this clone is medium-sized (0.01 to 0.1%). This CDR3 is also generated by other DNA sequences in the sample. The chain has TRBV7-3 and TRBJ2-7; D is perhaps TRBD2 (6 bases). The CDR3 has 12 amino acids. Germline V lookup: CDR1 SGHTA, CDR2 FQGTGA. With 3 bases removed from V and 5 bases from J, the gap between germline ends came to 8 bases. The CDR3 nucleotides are TGTGCCAGCAGCTTGACGGGGGACGAGCAGTACTTC. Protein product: CASSLTGDEQYF.

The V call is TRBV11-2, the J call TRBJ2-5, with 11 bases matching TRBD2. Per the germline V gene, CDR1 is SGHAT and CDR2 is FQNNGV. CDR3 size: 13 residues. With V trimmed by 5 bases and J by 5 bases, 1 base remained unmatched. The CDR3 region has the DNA TGTGCCAGCAGCCCTAGCGGGAGGGAGACCCAGTACTTC. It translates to CASSPSGRETQYF.

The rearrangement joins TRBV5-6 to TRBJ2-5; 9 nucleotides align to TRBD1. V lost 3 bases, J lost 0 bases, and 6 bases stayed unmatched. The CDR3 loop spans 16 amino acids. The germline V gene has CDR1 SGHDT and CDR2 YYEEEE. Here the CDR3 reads CASSWATGGYQETQYF. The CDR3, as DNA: TGTGCCAGCAGCTGGGCGACAGGGGGTTACCAAGAGACCCAGTACTTC.

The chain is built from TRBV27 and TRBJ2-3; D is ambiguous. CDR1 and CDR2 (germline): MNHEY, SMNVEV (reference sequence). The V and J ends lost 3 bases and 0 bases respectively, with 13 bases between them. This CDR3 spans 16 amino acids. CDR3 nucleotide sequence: TGTGCCAGCAGTTTCAGGCGGACCCGAAGCACAGATACGCAGTATTTT. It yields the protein CASSFRRTRSTDTQYF.

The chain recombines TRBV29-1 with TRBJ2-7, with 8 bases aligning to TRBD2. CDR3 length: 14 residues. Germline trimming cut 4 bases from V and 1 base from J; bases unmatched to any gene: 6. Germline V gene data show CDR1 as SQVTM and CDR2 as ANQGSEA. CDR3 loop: CSVVPREESYEQYF. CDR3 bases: TGCAGCGTTGTCCCGCGGGAGGAATCCTACGAGCAGTACTTC.

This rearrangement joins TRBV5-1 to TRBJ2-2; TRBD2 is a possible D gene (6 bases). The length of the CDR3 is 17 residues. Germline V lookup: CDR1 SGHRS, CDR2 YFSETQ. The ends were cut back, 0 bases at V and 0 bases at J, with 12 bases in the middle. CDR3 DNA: TGCGCCAGCAGCTTGGCCCCCAGGACTACGAACACCGGGGAGCTGTTTTTT. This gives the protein CASSLAPRTTNTGELFF.